Listed here are 3 T cell receptor beta chains from one sample, sequenced in a study of coeliac disease. Profiled with immunoSEQ multiplex PCR; TCRdb holds only in-frame clones, not every one. Of about 5,000 clones in the sample, roughly 70% were seen once. The sequencing sample was made of lymphocytes from the gut lamina propria. All receptors derive from a man aged 18 to 29 with celiac disease on a gluten-free diet.

The chain uses TRBV7-2 and TRBJ1-2; D is uncertain. Germline assignment: CDR1 SGHTA and CDR2 FQGNSA. CDR3 length: 14 residues. Trimming took off 5 bases at V and 3 bases at J, with 13 bases between the two ends. The CDR3 reads CASSQTFEYYGYTF. The CDR3 nucleotides are TGTGCCAGCAGCCAAACTTTTGAGTACTATGGCTACACCTTC.

The rearrangement links TRBV10-1 to TRBJ2-7; 9 bases agree with TRBD1. V lost 7 bases and J lost 7; bases outside the gene matches: 8. Germline V lookup: CDR1 WNHNN, CDR2 SYGVQD (reference sequence). The CDR3 has 13 amino acids. The CDR3 nucleotides are TGCGCCAGCAAATTAAGAGACAGGGGGGAGCAGTACTTC. Translated, it gives CASKLRDRGEQYF.

The chain joins TRBV4-1 to TRBJ1-3, with 8 bases that match TRBD1. Trimming removed 4 bases from V and 1 base from J; junction bases left unmatched: 6. The CDR3 has 16 residues. In germline, CDR1 is MGHRA, CDR2 YSYEKL. The CDR3 bases are TGCGCCAGCAGCCTAAGTACAGGGGGGTCTGGAAACACCATATATTTT. It encodes CASSLSTGGSGNTIYF.